In its sample, the clone carrying this T cell receptor (beta chain) was seen many times. The antigen is undetermined. The time point here: patch test 2, 6 weeks after DPC sensitization. This sample's treatment: therapeutic diphenylcyclopropenone sensitization with weekly scalp DPC. Donation of samples came from alopecia patients who were 18 to 70 years old and suitable for DPC. This sample is drawn from a study of human T cells and chemical hapten exposure. The study's library attached unique molecular identifiers to single cDNA molecules. TCRdb fed the RACE reads into MiXCR, producing one record per CDR3 protein. The sample lists about 26,000 distinct CDR3 sequences; over 8.5% were seen once. The CDR3 consists of 12 residues. CDR1 and CDR2 (germline): SGHVS, FQNEAQ. V shed 5 bases and J shed 8 bases, with 12 bases lying between them. Overall study findings and caveats: Counts of TCRs expanded at PT1 correlated positively with patch test score. As the donors had alopecia, their immune response may differ from healthy people's.

V gene TRBV7-8 combines with J gene TRBJ1-1, with unresolved D. The sample was whole blood, taken in connection with sensitization to the hapten diphenylcyclopropenone (DPC). The sequence was obtained from a young man with alopecia areata. Some clones in this sample may be carry-over from other donors' samples. The CDR3 DNA reads as TGTGCCAGCAGCCAATACGACGCCGAAGCTTTCTTT. It is translated as CASSQYDAEAFF. The full variable domain, in which reference TRBV7-8 and TRBJ1-1 provide the parts outside the CDR3, is GAGVSQSPRYKVAKRGQDVALRCDPISGHVSLFWYQQALGQGPEFLTYFQNEAQLDKSGLPSDRFFAERPEGSVSTLKIQRTQQEDSAVYLCASSQYDAEAFFGQGTRLTVV.